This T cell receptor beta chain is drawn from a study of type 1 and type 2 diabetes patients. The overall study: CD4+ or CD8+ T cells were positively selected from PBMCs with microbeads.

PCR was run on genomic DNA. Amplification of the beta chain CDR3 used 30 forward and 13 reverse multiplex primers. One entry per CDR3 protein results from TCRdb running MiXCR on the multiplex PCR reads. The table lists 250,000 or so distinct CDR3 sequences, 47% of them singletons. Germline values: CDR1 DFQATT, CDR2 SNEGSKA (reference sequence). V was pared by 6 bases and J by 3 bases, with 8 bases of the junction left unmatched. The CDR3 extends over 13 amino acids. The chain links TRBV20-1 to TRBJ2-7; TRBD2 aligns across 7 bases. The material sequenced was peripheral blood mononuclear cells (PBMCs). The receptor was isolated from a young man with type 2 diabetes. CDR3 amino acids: CSAPEGGSYEQYF. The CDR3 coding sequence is TGCAGTGCCCCGGAGGGCGGGAGCTACGAGCAGTACTTC.